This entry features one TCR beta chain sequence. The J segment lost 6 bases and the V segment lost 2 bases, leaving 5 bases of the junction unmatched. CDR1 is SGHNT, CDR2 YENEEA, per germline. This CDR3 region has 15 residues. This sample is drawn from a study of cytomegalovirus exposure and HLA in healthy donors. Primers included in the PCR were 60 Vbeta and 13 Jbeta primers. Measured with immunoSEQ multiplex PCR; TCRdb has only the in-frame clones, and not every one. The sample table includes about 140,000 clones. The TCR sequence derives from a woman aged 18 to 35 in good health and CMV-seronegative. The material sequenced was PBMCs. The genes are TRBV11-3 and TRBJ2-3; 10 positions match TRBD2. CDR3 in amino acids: CASSLSSGSTDTQYF. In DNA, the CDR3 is TGTGCCAGCAGCTTATCTAGCGGGAGTACGGATACGCAGTATTTT.